This T cell receptor beta chain was captured in a study of human T cells and chemical hapten exposure. Regarding the study as a whole: Versus controls, significantly more large CDR3 similarity clusters arose from expanded TCRs.

This clonotype was seen only a few times. Antigen specificity is unknown. The germline V gene encodes CDR1 SGHRS and CDR2 YFSETQ. The length of the CDR3 is 13 residues. V gave up 3 bases and J gave up 1 base, with 7 bases separating them. Original processing methods: Samples had a median of approximately 89,000 TCRs, ranging about 23,224 to 700,000. A single record per CDR3 protein comes from TCRdb applying MiXCR to the RACE reads. These V and J calls derive from TCRdb rather than the authors' analysis. The data contain more than 250,000 distinct CDR3 sequences, more than 6.5% of them singletons. Described time point: pre-sensitization, week 0. Sample treatment: therapeutic diphenylcyclopropenone sensitization with weekly scalp DPC.

The V call is TRBV5-1, the J call TRBJ2-5; a weak D match, TRBD2 (5 bases). This receptor was taken from a woman aged 40 to 49 with alopecia areata. Some clones in this sample may be carry-over from other donors' samples. The sample consisted of whole blood, taken in connection with sensitization to the hapten diphenylcyclopropenone (DPC). The CDR3 DNA sequence: TGCGCCAGCAGCTCGGGGAGCCAAGAGACCCAGTACTTC. This sequence encodes CASSSGSQETQYF.